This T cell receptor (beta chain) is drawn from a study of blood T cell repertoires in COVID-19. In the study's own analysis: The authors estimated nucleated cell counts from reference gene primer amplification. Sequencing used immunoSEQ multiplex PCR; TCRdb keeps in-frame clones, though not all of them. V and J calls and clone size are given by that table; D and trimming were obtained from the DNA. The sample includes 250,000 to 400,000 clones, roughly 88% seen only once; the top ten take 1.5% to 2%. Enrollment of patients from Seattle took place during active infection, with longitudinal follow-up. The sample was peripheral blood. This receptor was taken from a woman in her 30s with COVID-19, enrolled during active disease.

The CDR3 spells CASGLIQGAGTEAFF. The DNA for the CDR3 is TGTGCTAGTGGTTTGATTCAGGGGGCTGGCACTGAAGCTTTCTTT. The chain combines TRBV12-5 with TRBJ1-1, with 8 bases lining up with TRBD1. Per germline, CDR1 LGHNT and CDR2 FRNRAP. This CDR3 has 15 residues. Trimming took 2 bases from V and 4 from J; bases not matched to a gene: 6.